A single sample is the source of the 20 T cell receptor beta chains below, sequenced in a study of OX40 agonist ivuxolimab in advanced cancers. TCRdb's copy holds only in-frame clones and misses some; the assay was immunoSEQ multiplex PCR. The sample records under 70,000 clones, over 75% being singletons. Source: CD4+ or CD8+ T cells sorted from blood, taken in a trial of the OX40 agonist ivuxolimab. The receptors originated from an adult with an advanced solid tumor such as melanoma, head and neck, liver or kidney cancer.

The V gene is TRBV30, the J gene TRBJ1-1; D is ambiguous. V was shortened by 5 bases and J by 4 bases, with 14 bases between the two germline ends. Germline values: CDR1 GTSNPN, CDR2 SVGIG (reference sequence). CDR3 size: 13 residues. The CDR3 reads CAWGILKSTEAFF. DNA for the CDR3: TGTGCCTGGGGAATTCTAAAGAGCACTGAAGCTTTCTTT. Looking up the rest from reference TRBV30 and TRBJ1-1 gives the full variable domain: SQTIHQWPATLVQPVGSPLSLECTVEGTSNPNLYWYRQAAGRGLQLLFYSVGIGQISSEVPQNLSASRPQDRQFILSSKKLLLSDSGFYLCAWGILKSTEAFFGQGTRLTVV.

The CDR3 nucleotides are TGTGCCAGCAGTTTTAGACCACGCGGTGAGCAGTTCTTC. Translating it yields CASSFRPRGEQFF. The V gene is TRBV28, the J gene TRBJ2-1; no firm D call. Germline loops: CDR1 MDHEN, CDR2 SYDVKM. The germline V and J ends were trimmed by 3 bases and 9 bases, with 12 bases remaining between them. The CDR3 spans 13 residues. Together with reference TRBV28 and TRBJ2-1, the CDR3 gives the full variable domain: DVKVTQSSRYLVKRTGEKVFLECVQDMDHENMFWYRQDPGLGLRLIYFSYDVKMKEKGDIPEGYSVSREKKERFSLILESASTNQTSMYLCASSFRPRGEQFFGPGTRLTVL.

The CDR3 here is CASSSEYGYTF. The DNA for the CDR3 is TGTGCCAGCAGCTCCGAATATGGCTACACCTTC. The J gene is TRBJ1-2, the V gene TRBV7-9; D is unclear. Per the germline V gene, CDR1 is SEHNR and CDR2 is FQNEAQ (reference sequence). Trimming took 4 bases from V and 5 from J, leaving 5 bases between them. There are 11 residues in the CDR3.

This clone was observed once. The V gene is TRBV7-9, the J gene TRBJ1-4, with a possible D match to TRBD1 (6 bases). Germline CDR1 and CDR2: SEHNR and FQNEAQ (reference sequence). This CDR3 contains 15 residues. Trimming shortened V by 2 bases and J by 0 bases, and 7 bases separated the two germline ends. CDR3 amino acids: CASSLRQATNEKLFF. DNA for the CDR3: TGTGCCAGCAGCTTAAGACAGGCAACTAATGAAAAACTGTTTTTT.

V gene TRBV11-2 combines with J gene TRBJ1-6; D gene ambiguous. CDR3 length equals 17 residues. The V and J ends lost 5 bases and 9 bases respectively, with 23 bases between them. Germline assignment: CDR1 SGHAT and CDR2 FQNNGV. The CDR3: CASSLPDSMTSSSPLHF. In nucleotides, the CDR3 is TGTGCCAGCAGCCTACCCGACTCAATGACAAGTAGTTCACCCCTCCACTTT.

The rearrangement joins TRBV19 to TRBJ2-1; D unclear. This CDR3 contains 15 residues. The germline V gene has CDR1 LNHDA and CDR2 SQIVND (reference sequence). Trimming took off 3 bases at V and 8 bases at J, with 17 bases between the two ends. CDR3 sequence reads: CASSIVARGMDEQFF. The CDR3 DNA sequence: TGTGCCAGTAGTATCGTCGCACGAGGTATGGATGAGCAGTTCTTC. Using reference TRBV19 and TRBJ2-1 for the parts outside the CDR3, the full variable domain is DGGITQSPKYLFRKEGQNVTLSCEQNLNHDAMYWYRQDPGQGLRLIYYSQIVNDFQKGDIAEGYSVSREKKESFPLTVTSAQKNPTAFYLCASSIVARGMDEQFFGPGTRLTVL.

The J gene is TRBJ1-6, the V gene TRBV5-5; no firm D call. Per the germline V gene, CDR1 is SGHKS and CDR2 is YYEKEE (reference sequence). Trimming cost V 4 bases and J 9 bases, with 14 bases left between them. The CDR3 runs to 14 residues. CDR3 DNA: TGTGCCAGCAGCCCAGCCCCTGGGAGTTCACCCCTCCACTTT. This sequence encodes CASSPAPGSSPLHF.

The J gene is TRBJ2-3, the V gene TRBV13; no clear D gene. Germline CDR1 and CDR2: PRHDT and FYEKMQ (reference sequence). The CDR3 extends over 12 amino acids. V dropped 1 base and J dropped 4 bases, with 3 bases sitting between them. CDR3 sequence reads: CASSLAPDTQYF. The CDR3 DNA sequence: TGTGCCAGCAGCTTAGCGCCAGATACGCAGTATTTT.

The chain combines TRBV5-8 with TRBJ2-3; 9 nucleotides line up with TRBD1. With 4 bases clipped from V and 6 bases from J, the junction kept 9 bases outside the gene matches. CDR3 length equals 15 residues. Germline assignment: CDR1 SGHTS and CDR2 YDEGEE. CDR3 in DNA: TGTGCCAGCAGCGGTGGGACAGGGTATTCCGATACGCAGTATTTT. Its protein is CASSGGTGYSDTQYF.

The chain is built from TRBV7-9 and TRBJ2-1, with 7 bases fitting TRBD1. CDR1 SEHNR and CDR2 FQNEAQ come from the germline V gene (reference sequence). The CDR3 length is 15 residues. V lost 10 bases and J lost 4; bases outside the gene matches: 13. The CDR3 sequence is CAISHETGSYNEQFF. The CDR3 DNA reads TGTGCCATCTCCCACGAGACAGGGTCGTACAATGAGCAGTTCTTC. The variable domain in full, completed from reference TRBV7-9 and TRBJ2-1, reads DTGVSQNPRHKITKRGQNVTFRCDPISEHNRLYWYRQTLGQGPEFLTYFQNEAQLEKSRLLSDRFSAERPKGSFSTLEIQRTEQGDSAMYLCAISHETGSYNEQFFGPGTRLTVL.

This chain links TRBV7-9 with TRBJ2-2, with 8 bases lining up with TRBD1. Germline V lookup: CDR1 SEHNR, CDR2 FQNEAQ (reference sequence). Germline trimming cut 5 bases from V and 7 bases from J; bases unmatched to any gene: 6. The CDR3 is 14 residues long. This chain's CDR3 is CASSPRQGHGELFF. The CDR3 DNA sequence: TGTGCCAGCAGCCCCCGACAGGGGCACGGGGAGCTGTTTTTT.

This clone has a single count. This sequence joins TRBV4-1 and TRBJ2-7; 7 bases agree with TRBD1. Germline-derived CDR1 and CDR2 are MGHRA and YSYEKL. The V and J ends lost 0 bases and 7 bases, in that order; junction bases with no gene match: 9. CDR3 size: 15 residues. The CDR3 sequence is CASSQDNRGVEEQYF. The DNA of the CDR3 is TGCGCCAGCAGCCAAGATAACAGGGGCGTAGAAGAGCAGTACTTC.

The V gene is TRBV18, the J gene TRBJ2-2; D gene unclear. The V end lost 1 base, the J end lost 5 bases, and 11 bases lay between the germline ends. Germline CDR1 is KGHSH and CDR2 is LQKENI. The CDR3 length is 15 residues. CDR3 loop: CASSPRDDTTGELFF. CDR3 bases: TGTGCCAGCTCACCACGTGACGATACGACCGGGGAGCTGTTTTTT. Based on the CDR3 plus reference TRBV18 and TRBJ2-2, the full variable domain is NAGVMQNPRHLVRRRGQEARLRCSPMKGHSHVYWYRQLPEEGLKFMVYLQKENIIDESGMPKERFSAEFPKEGPSILRIQQVVRGDSAAYFCASSPRDDTTGELFFGEGSRLTVL.

This clone was detected only once. The V and J genes are TRBV19 and TRBJ2-7; D may be TRBD2 (6 bases). Germline CDR1 is LNHDA and CDR2 is SQIVND (reference sequence). V dropped 1 base and J dropped 3 bases, with 7 bases sitting between them. The CDR3 spans 13 residues. In DNA form, the CDR3 reads TGTGCCAGTAGTATAGCGGGAGTCTACGAGCAGTACTTC. This codes for CASSIAGVYEQYF.

The chain employs TRBV9 and TRBJ1-1; no firm D call. Germline CDR1 is SGDLS and CDR2 is YYNGEE. The CDR3 covers 15 residues. Between the trimmed V and J ends, which lost 3 bases and 0 bases, there was a span of 12 bases. CDR3: CASSASGFMNTEAFF. CDR3 sequence (DNA): TGTGCCAGCAGCGCATCCGGGTTCATGAACACTGAAGCTTTCTTT.

The chain recombines TRBV28 with TRBJ2-7; tentative D call: TRBD2 (5 bases). Germline CDR1 reads MDHEN; CDR2 reads SYDVKM. V lost 5 bases, J lost 2 bases, and 10 bases lay in between. The CDR3 sequence is 13 residues long. The CDR3 protein is CASSPGGTYEQYF. CDR3 DNA sequence: TGTGCCAGCAGTCCCGGAGGTACCTACGAGCAGTACTTC.

The chain uses TRBV6-5 and TRBJ2-3; a weak D match, TRBD2 (6 bases). The V end lost 4 bases, the J end lost 5 bases, and 13 bases lay between the germline ends. The CDR3 totals 14 residues. Germline V gene lookup returns CDR1 MNHEY and CDR2 SVGAGI. CDR3 bases: TGTGCCAGCAGTTTTTCTAGCGCCAGAGATACGCAGTATTTT. It yields the protein CASSFSSARDTQYF.

This chain uses TRBV27 with TRBJ2-4; a weak D match, TRBD2 (6 bases). Trimming left V 5 bases short and J 6 bases short, with 17 bases between. This CDR3 contains 15 residues. Per germline, CDR1 MNHEY and CDR2 SMNVEV (reference sequence). The CDR3: CASSPFTGDGNIQYF. The CDR3, as DNA: TGTGCCAGCAGTCCCTTTACGGGGGACGGAAACATTCAGTACTTC.

The chain joins TRBV5-4 to TRBJ2-5; D is possibly TRBD1 (5 bases). The germline V and J ends were trimmed by 0 bases and 4 bases, with 16 bases remaining between them. The CDR3 sequence is 16 residues long. In germline, CDR1 is SGHNT, CDR2 YYREEE (reference sequence). CDR3 loop: CASSLEPGSPLETQYF. DNA for the CDR3: TGTGCCAGCAGCTTGGAACCAGGGTCCCCATTAGAGACCCAGTACTTC.

This clone has more than one count but fewer than ten. J is TRBJ2-3 and V is TRBV5-4, with TRBD2 matching over 9 bases. Germline V gene data show CDR1 as SGHNT and CDR2 as YYREEE (reference sequence). The V gene end was trimmed by 0 bases and the J gene end by 6 bases; junction bases not matched to a gene: 5. CDR3 size: 15 residues. CDR3 coding DNA: TGTGCCAGCAGCTTGGATGGACTAGCGACTGATACGCAGTATTTT. It yields the protein CASSLDGLATDTQYF. The whole variable domain, remainder taken from reference TRBV5-4 and TRBJ2-3, is ETGVTQSPTHLIKTRGQQVTLRCSSQSGHNTVSWYQQALGQGPQFIFQYYREEENGRGNFPPRFSGLQFPNYSSELNVNALELDDSALYLCASSLDGLATDTQYFGPGTRLTVL.